The entry below describes one T cell receptor beta chain. Libraries were prepared by immunoSEQ multiplex PCR; TCRdb keeps only in-frame clonotypes and omits some of them. The sample lists 90,000 or so clones; around nine tenths were seen once. V shed 2 bases and J shed 2 bases, with 7 bases lying between them. Germline CDR1 SGHDT, CDR2 YYEEEE. This CDR3 is 14 amino acids long. The source of the sample is a study of control samples from healthy donors and cancer patients. The V and J genes are TRBV5-6 and TRBJ2-2; no clear D. The sample comprised PBMCs. The TCR sequence derives from a woman aged 45 to 65 with colorectal cancer. The CDR3 region is CASSFGGNTGELFF. The CDR3 DNA reads as TGTGCCAGCAGCTTTGGCGGAAACACCGGGGAGCTGTTTTTT.